This T cell receptor (beta chain) appears in the sequencing data of a study of cytomegalovirus exposure and HLA in healthy donors. General study points: In vitro work confirmed that a few CMV-associated chains recognize CMV antigens. Researchers counted 180 or so TCR beta chains as cytomegalovirus-associated.

Using immunoSEQ multiplex PCR, the repertoire was profiled, and TCRdb retains in-frame clones only, with some absent. The sample includes approximately 230,000 clones, more than 75% of them seen just once. Worth noting for this clone: Its cognate antigen is unknown.

Trimming removed 3 bases at V and 1 base at J, with 10 bases between. CDR3 size: 14 residues. CDR1 SEHNR and CDR2 FQNEAQ come from the germline V gene (reference sequence). Sample: PBMCs. The rearrangement uses TRBV7-9 and TRBJ2-7; D is undetermined. This TCR derives from a man between 18 and 29 years old in good health and CMV-seropositive. CDR3 residues: CASSFSDGSYEQYF. The CDR3 DNA is TGTGCCAGCAGCTTCTCGGACGGTTCCTACGAGCAGTACTTC.